One TCR beta chain is described in this entry. Antigen unknown. Here immunoSEQ multiplex PCR was the method, and the copy in TCRdb shows in-frame clones only, minus some. The table records some 50,000 clones, roughly three quarters of them present only once. The CDR3 loop spans 15 amino acids. Germline CDR1 is SNHLY and CDR2 is FYNNEI. The junction had 3 bases not matched to a gene; V was cut back by 2 bases and J by 6 bases. This entry comes from a study of radiotherapy plus CTLA-4 blockade in lung cancer. Study-wide context: Objective response was observed in more than 15% of patients, and disease control in roughly 33%.

It was focal radiation plus CTLA-4 blockade with ipilimumab that patients with chemo-refractory metastatic non-small-cell lung cancer received. Whole-study findings and limits: The best prediction of response reportedly came from early blood T cell clone dynamics, with interferon-beta. Blood TCR clones of tumor origin expanded after radiotherapy plus ipilimumab.

This receptor was identified in a human donor with non-small cell lung cancer who had a partial response to radiotherapy plus ipilimumab. The material sequenced was peripheral blood, taken from a patient treated with radiotherapy plus ipilimumab. V gene TRBV2 combines with J gene TRBJ2-1, with 11 bases fitting TRBD2. The CDR3 is CASSELAGGRNEQFF. The CDR3 DNA follows: TGTGCCAGCAGTGAACTAGCGGGGGGTCGCAATGAGCAGTTCTTC.